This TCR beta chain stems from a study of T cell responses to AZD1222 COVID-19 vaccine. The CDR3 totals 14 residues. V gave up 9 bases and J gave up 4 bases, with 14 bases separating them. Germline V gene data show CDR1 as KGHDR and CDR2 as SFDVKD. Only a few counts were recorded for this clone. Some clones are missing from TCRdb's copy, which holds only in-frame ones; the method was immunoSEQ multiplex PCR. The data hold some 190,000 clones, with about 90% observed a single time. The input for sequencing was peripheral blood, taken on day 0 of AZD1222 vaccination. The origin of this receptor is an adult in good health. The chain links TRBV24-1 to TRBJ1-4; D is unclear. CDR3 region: CATPRNGDNEKLFF. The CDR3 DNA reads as TGTGCCACCCCCCGGAACGGGGATAATGAAAAACTGTTTTTT.